Listed here is a single T cell receptor beta chain. Its antigen is still unknown. This entry comes from a study of cytomegalovirus exposure and HLA in healthy donors. General study points: Reports credit the classifier with highly specific, highly sensitive diagnosis of cytomegalovirus status.

The CDR3 sequence is 14 residues long. The V end was cut by 2 bases, the J end by 3 bases, with 10 bases between. The germline CDR1 and CDR2 sequences are MNHNS and SASEGT. The PCR employed 60 Vbeta primers together with 13 Jbeta primers. Sequencing used immunoSEQ multiplex PCR; TCRdb keeps in-frame clones, though not all of them. The sample yields approximately 170,000 clones, roughly 67% seen once. V is TRBV6-1 and J is TRBJ1-2, with a possible D match to TRBD1 (6 bases). This receptor was obtained from a woman under 30 in good health and CMV-seropositive. The sequenced sample consisted of PBMCs. CDR3 amino acids: CASSEHRADYGYTF. The CDR3 bases are TGTGCCAGCAGTGAACACAGGGCGGACTATGGCTACACCTTC.